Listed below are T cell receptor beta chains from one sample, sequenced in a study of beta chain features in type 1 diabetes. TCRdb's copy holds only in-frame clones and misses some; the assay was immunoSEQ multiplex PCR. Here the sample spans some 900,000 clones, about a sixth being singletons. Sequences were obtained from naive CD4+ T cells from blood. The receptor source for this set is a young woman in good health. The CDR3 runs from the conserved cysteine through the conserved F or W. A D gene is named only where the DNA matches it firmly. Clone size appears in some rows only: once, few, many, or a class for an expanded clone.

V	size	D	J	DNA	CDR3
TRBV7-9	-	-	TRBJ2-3	TGTGCCAGCAGCAAAACGAGGGGAGATACGCAGTATTTT	CASSKTRGDTQYF
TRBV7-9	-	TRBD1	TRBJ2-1	TGTGCCAGCAGCCTGGGACAGACTTTCTACAATGAGCAGTTCTTC	CASSLGQTFYNEQFF
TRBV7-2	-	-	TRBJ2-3	TGTGCCAGCAGCTCCCGGAGGGCCACAGATACGCAGTATTTT	CASSSRRATDTQYF
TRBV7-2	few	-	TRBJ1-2	TGTGCCAGCAGCTTCCCTCGTTGGGCTAGGGGCTACACCTTC	CASSFPRWARGYTF
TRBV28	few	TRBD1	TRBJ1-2	TGTGCCAGCAGTTCCCCAGGGGGGAGTAACTATGGCTACACCTTC	CASSSPGGSNYGYTF
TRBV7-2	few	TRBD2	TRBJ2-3	TGTGCCAGCAGCTTATCTGGGAGGGTGGCGGATACGCAGTATTTT	CASSLSGRVADTQYF
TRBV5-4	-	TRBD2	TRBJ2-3	TGCGCCAGCAGCCTACAAGCGGGACTTAGCACAGATACGCAGTATTTT	CASSLQAGLSTDTQYF
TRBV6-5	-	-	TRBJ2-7	TGTGCCAGCAGTTACTCGAAAGGGCAGACCTACGAGCAGTACTTC	CASSYSKGQTYEQYF
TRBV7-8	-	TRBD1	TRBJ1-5	TGTGCCAGCAGCGTCTCAACAGGGGTGGGAGATCAGCCCCAGCATTTT	CASSVSTGVGDQPQHF
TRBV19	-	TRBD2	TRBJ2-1	TGTGCCAGTTCAGCCTACGGTAGCGGGACCTACAATGAGCAGTTCTTC	CASSAYGSGTYNEQFF
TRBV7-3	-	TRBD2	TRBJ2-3	TGTGCCAGCAGCACTAGCGGGAGTCGGGATACGCAGTATTTT	CASSTSGSRDTQYF
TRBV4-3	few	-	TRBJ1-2	TGCGCCAGCAGCCCGGAGTCCGGGGGGCGTTTGGGCTACACCTTC	CASSPESGGRLGYTF
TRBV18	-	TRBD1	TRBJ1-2	TGTGCCAGCTCGGAACAGACAGGGTTGACGGAGGTTGCGGGCTACACCTTC	CASSEQTGLTEVAGYTF
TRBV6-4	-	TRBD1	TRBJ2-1	TGTGCCAGCCAAGGGGACAGGGGGTGGGATGAGCAGTTCTTC	CASQGDRGWDEQFF
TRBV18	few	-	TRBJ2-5	TGTGCCAGCTCACCATATGCGGCAGGGAAGGAGACCCAGTACTTC	CASSPYAAGKETQYF
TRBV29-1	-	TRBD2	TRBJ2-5	TGCAGCGTTGAACTCCTAGCGGGAGGCCCGCTTCAAGAGACCCAGTACTTC	CSVELLAGGPLQETQYF
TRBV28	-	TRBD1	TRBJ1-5	TGTGCCAGCAGAACCGCCGGGACAGGGGTTCAGCCCCAGCATTTT	CASRTAGTGVQPQHF
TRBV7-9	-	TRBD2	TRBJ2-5	TGTGCCAGCAGCTTATTCCTAGCGGGAGGGGAGACCCAGTACTTC	CASSLFLAGGETQYF
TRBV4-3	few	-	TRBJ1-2	TGCGCCAGCAGCCAAGCAGGACTAACTAACTATGGCTACACCTTC	CASSQAGLTNYGYTF
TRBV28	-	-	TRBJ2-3	TGTGCCAGCGTTTCTCACAGCTACACAGATACGCAGTATTTT	CASVSHSYTDTQYF
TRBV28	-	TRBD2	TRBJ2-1	TGTGCCAGCAGTTCCCAGGCCGGGACTAGCGGCTACAATGAGCAGTTCTTC	CASSSQAGTSGYNEQFF
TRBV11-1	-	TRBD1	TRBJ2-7	TGTGCCAGCAGCCTTGGACAGGGAAGCAGCTACGAGCAGTACTTC	CASSLGQGSSYEQYF
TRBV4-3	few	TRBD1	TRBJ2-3	TGCGCCAGCAGCCACACCCTCGTCAGGGGGCCAGGGGATACGCAGTATTTT	CASSHTLVRGPGDTQYF
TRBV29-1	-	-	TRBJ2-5	TGCAGCGTTGAAGACGGAACCTGGGAGACCCAGTACTTC	CSVEDGTWETQYF
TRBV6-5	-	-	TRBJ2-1	TGTGCCAGCAGATTGTTACGGGCTGGTGAGCAGTTCTTC	CASRLLRAGEQFF
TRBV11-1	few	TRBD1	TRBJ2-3	TGTGCCAGCAGGCCACAGGGGATGGGGACAGATACGCAGTATTTT	CASRPQGMGTDTQYF
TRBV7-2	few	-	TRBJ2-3	TGTGCCAGCAGCCTGGTGGTTGATACGCAGTATTTT	CASSLVVDTQYF
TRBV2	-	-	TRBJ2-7	TGTGCCAGCAGTCCGACATATACAAACTACGAGCAGTACTTC	CASSPTYTNYEQYF
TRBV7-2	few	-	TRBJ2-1	TGTGCCAGCAGCTTAGGCGGGGACAGTTACAATGAGCAGTTCTTC	CASSLGGDSYNEQFF
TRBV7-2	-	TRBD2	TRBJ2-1	TGTGCCAGCAGCTCCCGGCCCTCACTAGCGGACTCCTACAATGAGCAGTTCTTC	CASSSRPSLADSYNEQFF
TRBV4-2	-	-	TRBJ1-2	TGTGCCAGCAGCCAAGAGTTCCAGGGAAGGTCTGGCTACACCTTC	CASSQEFQGRSGYTF
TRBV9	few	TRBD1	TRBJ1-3	TGTGCCAGCAGCGTAGATAGGACAGGGAGTGGAAACACCATATATTTT	CASSVDRTGSGNTIYF
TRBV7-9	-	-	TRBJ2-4	TGTGCCAGCAGCTTAATGGGGGCCCCGGCCCAGTACTTC	CASSLMGAPAQYF
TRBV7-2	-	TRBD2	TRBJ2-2	TGTGCCAGCAGCTTAGCAGCGGGGGGGAACACCGGGGAGCTGTTTTTT	CASSLAAGGNTGELFF
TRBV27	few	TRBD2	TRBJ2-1	TGTGCCAGCAGTCCGGCAAGCGGGAGGGCCAGGAATGAGCAGTTCTTC	CASSPASGRARNEQFF
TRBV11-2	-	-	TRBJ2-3	TGTGCCACCAGTATTGTTTGGGCAGATACGCAGTATTTT	CATSIVWADTQYF
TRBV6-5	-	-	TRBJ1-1	TGTGCCAGCAGACACACTTCGACAGGGAACACTGAAGCTTTCTTT	CASRHTSTGNTEAFF
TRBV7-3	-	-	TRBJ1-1	TGTGCCAGCAGCTTACAGGGAGGCACTGAAGCTTTCTTT	CASSLQGGTEAFF
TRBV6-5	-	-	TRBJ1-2	TGTGCCAGCAGTTACGGGGGAGGCTATGGCTACACCTTC	CASSYGGGYGYTF
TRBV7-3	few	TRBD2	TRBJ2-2	TGTGCCAGCAGCTTAACTAGCGGGGCCGGGGAGCTGTTTTTT	CASSLTSGAGELFF
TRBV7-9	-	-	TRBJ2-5	TGTGCCAGCAGCTTAGTAGCGCAGGAGACCCAGTACTTC	CASSLVAQETQYF
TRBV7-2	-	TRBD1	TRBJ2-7	TGTGCCAGCAGCCCACGACAGGGGGATTCCCACTACGAGCAGTACTTC	CASSPRQGDSHYEQYF
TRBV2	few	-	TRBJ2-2	TGTGCCAGCAGAGTCGGGACATCCACCGGGGAGCTGTTTTTT	CASRVGTSTGELFF
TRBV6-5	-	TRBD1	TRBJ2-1	TGTGCCAGCAGTTACCACCGGGACAGGTACTACAATGAGCAGTTCTTC	CASSYHRDRYYNEQFF
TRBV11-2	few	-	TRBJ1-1	TGTGCCAGCAGCTTAGTCACGGGGAACACTGAAGCTTTCTTT	CASSLVTGNTEAFF
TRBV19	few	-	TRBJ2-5	TGTGCCAGTGCCGTTATAAACAAGCAAGAGACCCAGTACTTC	CASAVINKQETQYF
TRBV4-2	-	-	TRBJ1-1	TGTGCCAGCAGCCAAGGAGTAGAGGGGTGGGACACTGAAGCTTTCTTT	CASSQGVEGWDTEAFF
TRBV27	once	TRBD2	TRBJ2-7	TGTGCCAGCAGTTTATACCTCGGGACTAGCGGGCGGACCTCCTACGAGCAGTACTTC	CASSLYLGTSGRTSYEQYF
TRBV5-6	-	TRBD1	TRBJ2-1	TGTGCCAGCTTCCTTGGAGGGACAGGGTTAAATGAGCAGTTCTTC	CASFLGGTGLNEQFF
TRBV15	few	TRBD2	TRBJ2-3	TGTGCCACCAGCATCGCGGGGGGAGATACGCAGTATTTT	CATSIAGGDTQYF
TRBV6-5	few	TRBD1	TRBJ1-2	TGTGCCAGCAGTCGAACAGGGGGCGACTATGGCTACACCTTC	CASSRTGGDYGYTF
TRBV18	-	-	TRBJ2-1	TGTGCCAGCTCTCGCAACCCGGGACCCGCCGGGGGAATGCAGTTCTTC	CASSRNPGPAGGMQFF
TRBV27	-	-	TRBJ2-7	TGTGCCAGCAGATCAGGTAAATCCTACGAGCAGTACTTC	CASRSGKSYEQYF
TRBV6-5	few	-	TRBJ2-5	TGTGCCAGCAGTTCTTGGGACCGGGAGACCCAGTACTTC	CASSSWDRETQYF
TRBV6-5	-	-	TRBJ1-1	TGTGCCAGCAGTTACAGGGGTGGTTGGCATGAAGCTTTCTTT	CASSYRGGWHEAFF
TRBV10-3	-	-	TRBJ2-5	TGTGCCATCAGTGAGTCGGGTCGAGAGACCCAGTACTTC	CAISESGRETQYF
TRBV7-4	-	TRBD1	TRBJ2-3	TGTGCCAGCAGCCCCAGGACAGGGGATCGCACAGATACGCAGTATTTT	CASSPRTGDRTDTQYF
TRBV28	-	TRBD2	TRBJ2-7	TGTGCCAGCAGTTTAGTTCTAGGACTAGAGGTACCTACCTACGAGCAGTACTTC	CASSLVLGLEVPTYEQYF
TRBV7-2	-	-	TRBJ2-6	TGTGCCAGCAGCTTAATGGCATCCCCTGGGGCCAACGTCCTGACTTTC	CASSLMASPGANVLTF